A selection of T cell receptor beta chains follows, all from one sample in a study of blood T cells in healthy people across ages. TCRdb processed the 5' RACE reads anew with MiXCR; each CDR3 protein has one entry. The sample holds roughly 1.5 million distinct CDR3 sequences, approximately 43% seen once. The sequenced material came from blood. Source of these receptors: a woman aged 18-30 years in good health. The CDR3 runs from the conserved cysteine through the conserved F or W. The order of the fields is J gene, clone size, D gene, V gene, CDR3 length, CDR3 DNA, CDR3 protein. A D gene is named only where the DNA matches it firmly. Size is stated for part of the rows, as once, few or many counts, or as a class when the clone is expanded.

j_call: TRBJ2-1
clone_size: -
d_call: TRBD2
v_call: TRBV6-1
cdr3_length: 14
cdr3_nt: TGTGCCGGAATGGCGGGAGGGCCAGTCAATGAGCAGTTCTTC
cdr3_aa: CAGMAGGPVNEQFF

j_call: TRBJ1-4
clone_size: -
d_call: -
v_call: TRBV28
cdr3_length: 12
cdr3_nt: TGTGCCAGCAGTTCCGGGTCAGAAAAACTGTTTTTT
cdr3_aa: CASSSGSEKLFF

j_call: TRBJ2-1
clone_size: -
d_call: TRBD1
v_call: TRBV12-3/TRBV12-4
cdr3_length: 15
cdr3_nt: TGTGCCAGCAGAAGGACAGGGGGAATGATCCCTGAGCAGTTCTTC
cdr3_aa: CASRRTGGMIPEQFF

j_call: TRBJ2-5
clone_size: few
d_call: TRBD2
v_call: TRBV6-2/TRBV6-3
cdr3_length: 17
cdr3_nt: TGTGCCAGCAGTCCCCAGCTAGCGGGGTGGGGTATCGAGACCCAGTACTTC
cdr3_aa: CASSPQLAGWGIETQYF

j_call: TRBJ1-5
clone_size: -
d_call: -
v_call: TRBV12-3/TRBV12-4
cdr3_length: 14
cdr3_nt: TGTGCCAGCAGTTTGGGTGGGGAGCGGCAGCCCCAGCATTTT
cdr3_aa: CASSLGGERQPQHF

j_call: TRBJ2-3
clone_size: -
d_call: -
v_call: TRBV12-3/TRBV12-4
cdr3_length: 16
cdr3_nt: TGTGCCAGCAGCCGCCCATTTGCGGAGACGAGAGATACGCAGTATTTT
cdr3_aa: CASSRPFAETRDTQYF

j_call: TRBJ2-1
clone_size: few
d_call: -
v_call: TRBV6-2/TRBV6-3
cdr3_length: 13
cdr3_nt: TGTGCCAGCAGTGGGGGACTCCAGAATGAGCAGTTCTTC
cdr3_aa: CASSGGLQNEQFF

j_call: TRBJ1-2
clone_size: -
d_call: -
v_call: TRBV20-1
cdr3_length: 12
cdr3_nt: TGCAGTGCTAGAGCTGGGGGACTTGGCTACACCTTC
cdr3_aa: CSARAGGLGYTF

j_call: TRBJ1-6
clone_size: few
d_call: -
v_call: TRBV20-1
cdr3_length: 14
cdr3_nt: TGCAGTGCTAGAGGTCGCTCCTATAATTCACCCCTCCACTTT
cdr3_aa: CSARGRSYNSPLHF

j_call: TRBJ2-7
clone_size: -
d_call: TRBD2
v_call: TRBV9
cdr3_length: 14
cdr3_nt: TGTGCCAGCAGCCCGGCAGCGGGAGGATACGAGCAGTACTTC
cdr3_aa: CASSPAAGGYEQYF

j_call: TRBJ2-7
clone_size: many
d_call: -
v_call: TRBV7-9
cdr3_length: 15
cdr3_nt: TGTGCCAGCAGCAAATCACAGGGTTCCTACAATGAGCAGTACTTC
cdr3_aa: CASSKSQGSYNEQYF

j_call: TRBJ2-1
clone_size: -
d_call: TRBD1
v_call: TRBV15
cdr3_length: 15
cdr3_nt: TGTGCCACCAGCCAAGGACAGGGGACCTACAATGAGCAGTTCTTC
cdr3_aa: CATSQGQGTYNEQFF

j_call: TRBJ2-1
clone_size: many
d_call: TRBD2
v_call: TRBV7-9
cdr3_length: 13
cdr3_nt: TGTGCCAGCAGCGCGACTAGCGCCCCAAGAAAGTTCTTC
cdr3_aa: CASSATSAPRKFF

j_call: TRBJ2-2
clone_size: few
d_call: -
v_call: TRBV9
cdr3_length: 14
cdr3_nt: TGTGCCAGCAGCCCCAGGCCTGAGACCGGGGAGCTGTTTTTT
cdr3_aa: CASSPRPETGELFF

j_call: TRBJ2-5
clone_size: few
d_call: TRBD2
v_call: TRBV20-1
cdr3_length: 15
cdr3_nt: TGCAGTGCTTCGGACGGGGGGGAGATCCAAGAGACCCAGTACTTC
cdr3_aa: CSASDGGEIQETQYF

j_call: TRBJ2-4
clone_size: once
d_call: TRBD1
v_call: TRBV4-1
cdr3_length: 17
cdr3_nt: TGCGCCAGCAGCCAACCCGGGACAGGGGTTTCCAAAAACATTCAGTACTTC
cdr3_aa: CASSQPGTGVSKNIQYF

j_call: TRBJ1-5
clone_size: -
d_call: -
v_call: TRBV28
cdr3_length: 15
cdr3_nt: TGTGCCAGCACCCTGCGGGGTCTTCGGAATCAGCCCCAGCATTTT
cdr3_aa: CASTLRGLRNQPQHF

j_call: TRBJ2-5
clone_size: -
d_call: -
v_call: TRBV30
cdr3_length: 11
cdr3_nt: TGTGCCTGGAGTGAGGGTATGGAGCAGTACTTC
cdr3_aa: CAWSEGMEQYF

j_call: TRBJ1-1
clone_size: -
d_call: -
v_call: TRBV6-1
cdr3_length: 15
cdr3_nt: TGTGCCAGCAGTGAAGCGAGTGGTCTAGGCACTGAAGCTTTCTTT
cdr3_aa: CASSEASGLGTEAFF

j_call: TRBJ2-7
clone_size: -
d_call: -
v_call: TRBV3-1
cdr3_length: 15
cdr3_nt: TGTGCCAGCAGCCAAGATCTATCCTCTCCCTACGAGCAGTACTTC
cdr3_aa: CASSQDLSSPYEQYF

j_call: TRBJ2-1
clone_size: -
d_call: TRBD2
v_call: TRBV6-5
cdr3_length: 15
cdr3_nt: TGTGCCAGCAGTTACTCTTTAACTAGCGGGGGGGAGCAGTTCTTC
cdr3_aa: CASSYSLTSGGEQFF

j_call: TRBJ2-3
clone_size: -
d_call: TRBD2
v_call: TRBV6-6
cdr3_length: 17
cdr3_nt: TGTGCCAGCAGTTACTCGCTAGCGGGGACGCTTACAGATACGCAGTATTTT
cdr3_aa: CASSYSLAGTLTDTQYF

j_call: TRBJ1-1
clone_size: few
d_call: -
v_call: TRBV29-1
cdr3_length: 13
cdr3_nt: TGCAGCGCCAGGGTGACGGGGAACACTGAAGCTTTCTTT
cdr3_aa: CSARVTGNTEAFF

j_call: TRBJ2-1
clone_size: few
d_call: -
v_call: TRBV29-1
cdr3_length: 14
cdr3_nt: TGCAGCGTTGTCTCTAGGGCCTCCTACAATGAGCAGTTCTTC
cdr3_aa: CSVVSRASYNEQFF

j_call: TRBJ1-5
clone_size: -
d_call: -
v_call: TRBV7-2
cdr3_length: 16
cdr3_nt: TGTGCCAGCAGCTTCCAGGGAGGCGCTAGCAATCGGCCCCAGCATTTT
cdr3_aa: CASSFQGGASNRPQHF

j_call: TRBJ2-7
clone_size: -
d_call: -
v_call: TRBV4-3
cdr3_length: 15
cdr3_nt: TGCGCCAGCAGCCAAGATGGCTGGCTGTCCTACGAGCAGTACTTC
cdr3_aa: CASSQDGWLSYEQYF

j_call: TRBJ1-2
clone_size: -
d_call: TRBD1
v_call: TRBV11-2
cdr3_length: 15
cdr3_nt: TGTGCCAGCAGGTACCCGGGACGGAAGGGGGCTGGCTACACCTTC
cdr3_aa: CASRYPGRKGAGYTF